A selection of T cell receptor beta chains follows, all from one sample in a study of blood T cell repertoires in COVID-19. Data came from immunoSEQ multiplex PCR; TCRdb stores just in-frame clones and leaves some out. The table lists 100,000 to 150,000 clones, less than 90% of them singletons. The sequencing sample was made of peripheral blood. The source of these receptors is a man of 80 years or more with active or convalescent COVID-19. Each CDR3 is given with its conserved first and last residue. Each record gives: V gene, J gene, D gene, clone size, CDR3 protein, CDR3 DNA. D genes are given only for firm matches. Clone size appears in some rows only: once, few, many, or a class for an expanded clone.

V: TRBV5-1
J: TRBJ2-5
D: NA
size: NA
CDR3: CASSLGRRGWQETQYF
DNA: TGCGCCAGCAGCTTGGGCCGAAGGGGATGGCAAGAGACCCAGTACTTC

V: TRBV7-2
J: TRBJ1-5
D: NA
size: NA
CDR3: CASSLARSNQPQHF
DNA: TGTGCCAGCAGCTTAGCGCGGAGCAATCAGCCCCAGCATTTT

V: TRBV19
J: TRBJ2-7
D: TRBD2
size: few
CDR3: CASSIMATSGKREQYF
DNA: TGTGCCAGTAGTATAATGGCGACTAGCGGGAAGAGGGAGCAGTACTTC

V: TRBV27
J: TRBJ2-2
D: TRBD1
size: NA
CDR3: CASSPWTGSTGELFF
DNA: TGTGCCAGCAGTCCTTGGACAGGGTCCACCGGGGAGCTGTTTTTT

V: TRBV19
J: TRBJ1-2
D: TRBD1
size: NA
CDR3: CASSLGGSDYGYTF
DNA: TGTGCCAGTAGCCTAGGGGGCTCTGACTATGGCTACACCTTC

V: TRBV28
J: TRBJ2-7
D: TRBD2
size: few
CDR3: CASSLALAGVAAYSTANSYEQYF
DNA: TGTGCCAGCAGTTTAGCTCTAGCGGGGGTAGCTGCCTATTCTACCGCCAACTCCTACGAGCAGTACTTC

V: TRBV14
J: TRBJ1-1
D: NA
size: NA
CDR3: CASSQGYRSTEAFF
DNA: TGTGCCAGCAGCCAAGGATACAGGAGTACTGAAGCTTTCTTT

V: TRBV7-9
J: TRBJ2-5
D: NA
size: once
CDR3: CASSSSGLASQETQYF
DNA: TGTGCCAGCAGCTCCTCCGGGCTAGCGAGCCAAGAGACCCAGTACTTC

V: TRBV20-1
J: TRBJ2-2
D: TRBD1
size: NA
CDR3: CSASSRGHGELFF
DNA: TGCAGTGCTAGTTCAAGGGGGCACGGGGAGCTGTTTTTT

V: TRBV5-1
J: TRBJ1-3
D: TRBD1
size: few
CDR3: CASSMGQQSSLSGNTIYF
DNA: TGCGCCAGCAGCATGGGACAGCAGAGCTCACTCTCTGGAAACACCATATATTTT

V: TRBV19
J: TRBJ2-7
D: TRBD1
size: NA
CDR3: CASSLGQGSYEQYF
DNA: TGTGCCAGTAGTCTGGGACAGGGTTCCTACGAGCAGTACTTC

V: TRBV7-9
J: TRBJ2-7
D: NA
size: NA
CDR3: CASSLYLTEDEQYF
DNA: TGTGCCAGCAGCTTATATCTGACAGAGGACGAGCAGTACTTC

V: TRBV2
J: TRBJ1-2
D: NA
size: once
CDR3: CASSESGNYGYTF
DNA: TGTGCCAGCAGTGAATCAGGGAACTATGGCTACACCTTC

V: TRBV5-4
J: TRBJ1-3
D: NA
size: NA
CDR3: CASSFRGGSGNTIYF
DNA: TGTGCCAGCAGCTTTCGGGGGGGCTCTGGAAACACCATATATTTT

V: TRBV7-8
J: TRBJ2-1
D: NA
size: few
CDR3: CASSRGQFNEQFF
DNA: TGTGCCAGCAGTCGAGGACAGTTCAATGAGCAGTTCTTC

V: TRBV3-1/TRBV3-2
J: TRBJ1-1
D: NA
size: NA
CDR3: CASSNLRVVAFF
DNA: TGTGCCAGCAGCAACCTCCGAGTTGTGGCTTTCTTT

V: TRBV7-2
J: TRBJ2-7
D: NA
size: NA
CDR3: CASSLGGPSSYEQYF
DNA: TGTGCCAGCAGCTTAGGAGGGCCGAGCTCCTACGAGCAGTACTTC

V: TRBV18
J: TRBJ1-1
D: TRBD1
size: few
CDR3: CASSPRGQGNTEAFF
DNA: TGTGCCAGCTCACCAAGGGGGCAGGGGAACACTGAAGCTTTCTTT

V: TRBV10-3
J: TRBJ1-4
D: NA
size: NA
CDR3: CAISEVQGSEKLFF
DNA: TGTGCCATCAGTGAGGTGCAGGGTAGTGAAAAACTGTTTTTT

V: TRBV7-2
J: TRBJ1-2
D: TRBD1
size: NA
CDR3: CASSPTGVGGYTF
DNA: TGTGCCAGCAGCCCGACAGGGGTAGGAGGCTACACCTTC

V: TRBV7-3
J: TRBJ1-1
D: TRBD1
size: NA
CDR3: CASSLTGGNTEAFF
DNA: TGTGCCAGCAGCTTGACAGGGGGAAACACTGAAGCTTTCTTT

V: TRBV6-5
J: TRBJ1-2
D: TRBD1
size: NA
CDR3: CASSYAGTGGLSGYTF
DNA: TGTGCCAGCAGTTACGCCGGGACAGGGGGACTATCTGGCTACACCTTC

V: TRBV9
J: TRBJ2-1
D: TRBD2
size: NA
CDR3: CASSVGLAVYNEQFF
DNA: TGTGCCAGCAGCGTAGGGCTAGCGGTCTACAATGAGCAGTTCTTC

V: TRBV19
J: TRBJ2-3
D: NA
size: NA
CDR3: CASSMEGTDTQYF
DNA: TGTGCCAGTAGTATGGAGGGGACAGATACGCAGTATTTT

V: TRBV6-5
J: TRBJ1-2
D: NA
size: NA
CDR3: CASRLDQGSYGYTF
DNA: TGTGCCAGCAGGTTGGACCAGGGGAGTTATGGCTACACCTTC

V: TRBV6-1
J: TRBJ1-4
D: NA
size: NA
CDR3: CASLRGHTTNEKLFF
DNA: TGTGCCAGCCTCAGGGGTCACACAACTAATGAAAAACTGTTTTTT

V: TRBV29-1
J: TRBJ1-2
D: TRBD1
size: NA
CDR3: CSVLTGTGGAYGYTF
DNA: TGCAGCGTTCTAACCGGGACAGGGGGCGCGTATGGCTACACCTTC

V: TRBV4-1
J: TRBJ2-3
D: TRBD2
size: once
CDR3: CASSQFKRGGRTDTQYF
DNA: TGCGCCAGCAGCCAGTTCAAGCGGGGGGGGCGCACAGATACGCAGTATTTT

V: TRBV28
J: TRBJ1-5
D: NA
size: NA
CDR3: CASTLLINQPQHF
DNA: TGTGCCAGCACTCTACTGATAAATCAGCCCCAGCATTTT

V: TRBV3-1/TRBV3-2
J: TRBJ2-1
D: TRBD2
size: NA
CDR3: CASGIAGGFLDEQFF
DNA: TGTGCCAGCGGAATAGCGGGGGGATTTTTAGATGAGCAGTTCTTC

V: TRBV18
J: TRBJ2-7
D: TRBD1
size: NA
CDR3: CASSPIDRADSYEQYF
DNA: TGTGCCAGCTCACCAATAGACAGGGCCGACTCCTACGAGCAGTACTTC

V: TRBV7-8
J: TRBJ2-7
D: TRBD2
size: NA
CDR3: CASSVEFSGSLSSEQYF
DNA: TGTGCCAGCAGCGTAGAATTTAGCGGGAGTCTTTCTTCCGAGCAGTACTTC

V: TRBV12-3/TRBV12-4
J: TRBJ1-1
D: NA
size: NA
CDR3: CASNHGTEAFF
DNA: TGTGCCAGCAACCACGGGACTGAAGCTTTCTTT

V: TRBV3-1/TRBV3-2
J: TRBJ2-7
D: NA
size: few
CDR3: CASSLFRAPTYEQYF
DNA: TGTGCCAGCAGCCTTTTCAGGGCCCCCACCTACGAGCAGTACTTC

V: TRBV7-2
J: TRBJ2-2
D: NA
size: once
CDR3: CASSLSRNTGELFF
DNA: TGTGCCAGCAGCTTAAGTAGAAACACCGGGGAGCTGTTTTTT

V: TRBV6-1
J: TRBJ1-4
D: NA
size: NA
CDR3: CASSELAGRGNEKLFF
DNA: TGTGCCAGCAGTGAACTCGCCGGCAGGGGCAATGAAAAACTGTTTTTT

V: TRBV7-9
J: TRBJ2-2
D: NA
size: NA
CDR3: CASSLSPLASLVELFF
DNA: TGTGCCAGCAGCTTATCTCCACTAGCTTCGCTGGTGGAGCTGTTTTTT

V: TRBV7-2
J: TRBJ2-3
D: NA
size: NA
CDR3: CASSATTDTQYF
DNA: TGTGCCAGCAGCGCTACCACAGATACGCAGTATTTT

V: TRBV12-3/TRBV12-4
J: TRBJ2-7
D: TRBD1
size: few
CDR3: CASSTGTGNEQYF
DNA: TGTGCCAGCAGCACCGGGACAGGGAACGAGCAGTACTTC

V: TRBV3-1/TRBV3-2
J: TRBJ2-3
D: TRBD2
size: NA
CDR3: CASSQDGGGADTQYF
DNA: TGTGCCAGCAGCCAAGACGGCGGGGGGGCAGATACGCAGTATTTT

V: TRBV18
J: TRBJ1-1
D: TRBD1
size: once
CDR3: CASSLTGDTTEAFF
DNA: TGTGCCAGCTCACTGACAGGGGATACGACTGAAGCTTTCTTT

V: TRBV11-2
J: TRBJ1-5
D: TRBD1
size: NA
CDR3: CASSLGTGGYQPQHF
DNA: TGTGCCAGCAGTTTGGGAACAGGGGGCTACCAGCCCCAGCATTTT

V: TRBV5-5
J: TRBJ2-3
D: TRBD2
size: NA
CDR3: CASSLGLAGGVDTQYF
DNA: TGTGCCAGCAGCTTGGGACTAGCGGGAGGGGTAGATACGCAGTATTTT

V: TRBV11-2
J: TRBJ2-1
D: TRBD2
size: NA
CDR3: CASSWGAGGSYNEQFF
DNA: TGTGCCAGCTCTTGGGGAGCGGGGGGGTCATACAATGAGCAGTTCTTC

V: TRBV5-4
J: TRBJ1-5
D: NA
size: NA
CDR3: CASSLGGTSDQPQHF
DNA: TGTGCCAGCAGCTTGGGGGGCACTTCCGATCAGCCCCAGCATTTT

V: TRBV18
J: TRBJ2-1
D: TRBD2
size: NA
CDR3: CASSSETSGDLNEQFF
DNA: TGTGCCAGCTCATCCGAGACTAGCGGGGACCTCAATGAGCAGTTCTTC

V: TRBV7-9
J: TRBJ1-1
D: NA
size: NA
CDR3: CASSLPVFPEAFF
DNA: TGTGCCAGCAGCCTACCTGTATTCCCGGAAGCTTTCTTT

V: TRBV7-9
J: TRBJ1-5
D: NA
size: few
CDR3: CASSSRYNQPQHF
DNA: TGTGCCAGCAGCTCCCGGTATAATCAGCCCCAGCATTTT

V: TRBV6-1
J: TRBJ1-4
D: NA
size: few
CDR3: CASSESGDEKLFF
DNA: TGTGCCAGCAGTGAATCGGGGGATGAAAAACTGTTTTTT

V: TRBV7-8
J: TRBJ1-2
D: TRBD1
size: NA
CDR3: CASSAENTGAGYTF
DNA: TGTGCCAGCAGCGCCGAAAACACAGGGGCCGGCTACACCTTC

V: TRBV6-6
J: TRBJ2-5
D: TRBD2
size: once
CDR3: CASSNLAGGGETQYF
DNA: TGTGCCAGCAGTAACCTAGCGGGGGGTGGCGAGACCCAGTACTTC